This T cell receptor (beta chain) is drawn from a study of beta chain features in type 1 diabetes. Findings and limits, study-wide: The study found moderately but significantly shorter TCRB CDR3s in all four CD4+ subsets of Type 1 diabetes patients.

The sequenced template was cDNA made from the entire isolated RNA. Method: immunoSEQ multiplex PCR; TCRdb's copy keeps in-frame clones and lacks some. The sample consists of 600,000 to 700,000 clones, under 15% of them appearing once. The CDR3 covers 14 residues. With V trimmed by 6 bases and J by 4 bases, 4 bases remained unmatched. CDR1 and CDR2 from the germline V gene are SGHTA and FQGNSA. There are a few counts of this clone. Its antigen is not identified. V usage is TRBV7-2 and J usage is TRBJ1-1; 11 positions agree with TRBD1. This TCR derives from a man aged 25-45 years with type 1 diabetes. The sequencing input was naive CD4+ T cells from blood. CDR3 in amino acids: CASRGGQGATEAFF. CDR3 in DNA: TGTGCCAGCAGAGGTGGACAGGGGGCCACTGAAGCTTTCTTT.